This T cell receptor beta chain was identified during a study of molecular identifiers for immune sequencing clone quantification. The germline V gene has CDR1 SEHNR and CDR2 FQNEAQ (reference sequence). The CDR3 spans 13 residues. The germline V and J ends were trimmed by 5 bases and 3 bases, with 10 bases remaining between them. Findings and limits, study-wide: Shared barcodes on identical TCR molecules could underestimate the sizes of highly expanded clones. Effector cells kept over 98% of their molecules in clones above 20 RNA copies, while naive cells kept under 1% there.

As to this clonotype: Antigen: not known. A much larger clone differs from this one at a single base, so this may be a read error.

TCRdb used MiXCR to reprocess the PCR reads, holding one entry per CDR3 protein. The table shows approximately 40,000 distinct CDR3 sequences, with roughly 22% occurring only once. The TCR originated in a human donor in good health. Some libraries in this study had Jurkat cell RNA spiked in. Sequenced input: naive CD8+ T cells from blood, with Jurkat cell RNA spiked in. The subset was: FACS-sorted CD8+CD4-CCR7+CD45RA+ naive T cells. This chain links TRBV7-9 with TRBJ1-1; D ambiguous. This CDR3 reads CASSATEDTEAFF. CDR3 nucleotides: TGTGCCAGCAGCGCCACAGAGGACACTGAAGCTTTCTTT. Supplemented by reference TRBV7-9 and TRBJ1-1, the full variable domain reads DTGVSQNPRHKITKRGQNVTFRCDPISEHNRLYWYRQTLGQGPEFLTYFQNEAQLEKSRLLSDRFSAERPKGSFSTLEIQRTEQGDSAMYLCASSATEDTEAFFGQGTRLTVV.